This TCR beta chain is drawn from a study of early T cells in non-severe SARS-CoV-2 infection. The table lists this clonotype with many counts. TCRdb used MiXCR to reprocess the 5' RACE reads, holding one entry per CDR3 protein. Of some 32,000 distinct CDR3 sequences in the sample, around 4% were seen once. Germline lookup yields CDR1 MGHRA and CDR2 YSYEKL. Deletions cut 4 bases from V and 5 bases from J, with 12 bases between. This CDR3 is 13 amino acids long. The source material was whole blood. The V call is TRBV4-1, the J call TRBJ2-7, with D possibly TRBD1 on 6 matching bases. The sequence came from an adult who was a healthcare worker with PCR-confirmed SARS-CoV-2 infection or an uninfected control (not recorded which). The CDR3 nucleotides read TGCGCCAGCAGCCCCCCGAGGGACAACGAGCAGTACTTC. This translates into CASSPPRDNEQYF.